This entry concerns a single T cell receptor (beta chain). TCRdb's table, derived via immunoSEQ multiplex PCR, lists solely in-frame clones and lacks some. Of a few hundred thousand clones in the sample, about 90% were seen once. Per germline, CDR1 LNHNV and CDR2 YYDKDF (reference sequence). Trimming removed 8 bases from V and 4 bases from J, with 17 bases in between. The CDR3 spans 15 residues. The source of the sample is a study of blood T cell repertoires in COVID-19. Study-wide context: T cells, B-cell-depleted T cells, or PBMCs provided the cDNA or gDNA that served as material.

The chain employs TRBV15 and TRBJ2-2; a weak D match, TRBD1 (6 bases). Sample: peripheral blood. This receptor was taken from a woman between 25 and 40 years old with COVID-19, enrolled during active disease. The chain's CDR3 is CATRTRDTLTGELFF. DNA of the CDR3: TGTGCCACCCGAACCAGGGACACCCTCACCGGGGAGCTGTTTTTT.